This T cell receptor beta chain was sequenced during a study of T cells in Graves' hyperthyroidism and ophthalmopathy. The table lists this clonotype with many counts. TCR beta CDR3 regions were amplified from RNA. The primer set for the first-round RT-PCR of the TCR CDR3 was HTBI. TCRdb recomputed calls from the multiplex PCR reads with MiXCR, one row per CDR3 protein. This table has approximately 220,000 distinct CDR3 sequences, about 18% appearing once. V was pared by 0 bases and J by 4 bases, with 13 bases between. The CDR3 is 15 residues long. The germline CDR1 and CDR2 sequences are SGHDT and YYEEEE.

Sequencing was performed on blood. V is TRBV5-6 and J is TRBJ1-2; D is uncertain. The receptor's source is a man aged 35 to 55 with Graves' hyperthyroidism. The DNA of the CDR3 is TGTGCCAGCAGCTTGGAGGCAGTTATTAGCTATGGCTACACCTTC. Translation gives CASSLEAVISYGYTF. Together with reference TRBV5-6 and TRBJ1-2, the CDR3 gives the full variable domain: DAGVTQSPTHLIKTRGQQVTLRCSPKSGHDTVSWYQQALGQGPQFIFQYYEEEERQRGNFPDRFSGHQFPNYSSELNVNALLLGDSALYLCASSLEAVISYGYTFGSGTRLTVV.